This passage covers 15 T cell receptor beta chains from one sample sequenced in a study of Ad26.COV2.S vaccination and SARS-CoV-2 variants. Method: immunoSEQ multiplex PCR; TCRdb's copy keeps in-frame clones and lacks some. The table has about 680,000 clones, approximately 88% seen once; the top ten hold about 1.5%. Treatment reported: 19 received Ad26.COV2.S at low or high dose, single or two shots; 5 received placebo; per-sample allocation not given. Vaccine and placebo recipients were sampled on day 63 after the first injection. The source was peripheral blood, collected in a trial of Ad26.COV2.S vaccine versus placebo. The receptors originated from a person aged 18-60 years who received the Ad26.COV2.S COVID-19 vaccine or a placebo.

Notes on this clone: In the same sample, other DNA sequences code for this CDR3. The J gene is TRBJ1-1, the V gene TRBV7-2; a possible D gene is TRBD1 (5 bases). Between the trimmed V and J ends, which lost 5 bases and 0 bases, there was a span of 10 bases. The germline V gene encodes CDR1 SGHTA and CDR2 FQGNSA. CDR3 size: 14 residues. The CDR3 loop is CASSLGTVNTEAFF. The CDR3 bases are TGTGCCAGCAGCCTCGGGACGGTGAACACTGAAGCTTTCTTT.

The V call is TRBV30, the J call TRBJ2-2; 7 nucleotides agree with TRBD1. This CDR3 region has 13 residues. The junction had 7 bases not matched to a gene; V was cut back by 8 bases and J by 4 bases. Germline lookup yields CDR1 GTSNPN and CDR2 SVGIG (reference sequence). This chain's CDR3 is CALTGLSTGELFF. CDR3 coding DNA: TGTGCCCTGACAGGGTTGAGCACCGGGGAGCTGTTTTTT.

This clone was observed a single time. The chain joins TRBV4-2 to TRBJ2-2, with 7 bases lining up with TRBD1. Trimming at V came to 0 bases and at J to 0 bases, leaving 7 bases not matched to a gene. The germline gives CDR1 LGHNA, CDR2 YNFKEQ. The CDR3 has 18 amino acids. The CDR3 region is CASSQEYPGTANTGELFF. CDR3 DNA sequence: TGTGCCAGCAGCCAAGAGTACCCCGGGACAGCGAACACCGGGGAGCTGTTTTTT.

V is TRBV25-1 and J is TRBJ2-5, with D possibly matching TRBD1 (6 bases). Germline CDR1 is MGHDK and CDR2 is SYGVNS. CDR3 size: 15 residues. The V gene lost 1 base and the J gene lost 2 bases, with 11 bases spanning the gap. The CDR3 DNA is TGTGCCAGCAGTGAATTCAGGGGAGAGCAAGAGACCCAGTACTTC. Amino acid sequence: CASSEFRGEQETQYF.

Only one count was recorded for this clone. In DNA, the CDR3 is TGTGCCAGCAGCGGGGGAGACAGGACGTACTTC. Translation gives CASSGGDRTYF. This chain joins TRBV5-4 and TRBJ2-4, with D possibly matching TRBD1 (6 bases). Germline V lookup: CDR1 SGHNT, CDR2 YYREEE (reference sequence). Trimming pared 4 bases from V and 15 bases from J, leaving 14 bases between. The CDR3 extends over 11 amino acids.

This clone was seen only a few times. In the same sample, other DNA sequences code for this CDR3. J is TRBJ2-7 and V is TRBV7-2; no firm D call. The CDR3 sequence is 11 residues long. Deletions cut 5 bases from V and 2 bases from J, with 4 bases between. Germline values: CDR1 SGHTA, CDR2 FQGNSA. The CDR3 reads CASSLTYEQYF. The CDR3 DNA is TGTGCCAGCAGCCTTACCTACGAGCAGTACTTC.

The CDR3 region is CASSGGSFYEQYF. In DNA, the CDR3 is TGTGCCAGTAGTGGGGGCAGCTTCTACGAGCAGTACTTC. The V and J genes are TRBV19 and TRBJ2-7, with D perhaps TRBD1 (6 bases). Germline CDR1 LNHDA, CDR2 SQIVND (reference sequence). V was trimmed by 5 bases and J by 3 bases, leaving 11 bases between them. The CDR3 length is 13 residues.

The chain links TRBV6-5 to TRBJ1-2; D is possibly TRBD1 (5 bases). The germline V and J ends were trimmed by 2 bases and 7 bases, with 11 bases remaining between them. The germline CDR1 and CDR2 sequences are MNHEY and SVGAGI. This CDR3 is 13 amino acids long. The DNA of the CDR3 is TGTGCCAGCAGTTACGCGTCAGGGTCTGGCTACACCTTC. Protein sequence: CASSYASGSGYTF.

For the CDR3, the DNA is TGTGCCTGGCACTATGGACAGGGGCGACTAAACCTAACTGCTGGGGCCAACGTCCTGACTTTC. Its protein is CAWHYGQGRLNLTAGANVLTF. This chain links TRBV30 with TRBJ2-6, with 9 bases identical to TRBD1. The CDR3 is made up of 21 amino acids. V lost 5 bases, J lost 2 bases, and 22 bases stayed unmatched. In germline, CDR1 is GTSNPN, CDR2 SVGIG (reference sequence).

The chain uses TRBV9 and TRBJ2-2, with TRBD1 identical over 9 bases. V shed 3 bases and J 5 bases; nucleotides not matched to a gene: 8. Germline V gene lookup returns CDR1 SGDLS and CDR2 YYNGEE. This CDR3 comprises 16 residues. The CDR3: CASSEGTGRKTGELFF. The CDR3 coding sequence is TGTGCCAGCAGCGAAGGGACAGGGCGGAAAACCGGGGAGCTGTTTTTT.

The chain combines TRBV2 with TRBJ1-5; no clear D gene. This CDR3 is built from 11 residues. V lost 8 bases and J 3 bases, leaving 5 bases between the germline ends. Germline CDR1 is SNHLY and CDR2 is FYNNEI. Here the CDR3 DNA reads TGTGCCAGCGGCATCAATCAGCCCCAGCATTTT. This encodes CASGINQPQHF.

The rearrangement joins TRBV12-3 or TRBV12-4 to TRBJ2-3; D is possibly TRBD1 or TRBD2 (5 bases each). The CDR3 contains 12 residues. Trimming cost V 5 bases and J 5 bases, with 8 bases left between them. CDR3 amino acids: CASSRGEDTQYF. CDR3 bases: TGTGCCAGCAGTAGAGGGGAAGATACGCAGTATTTT.

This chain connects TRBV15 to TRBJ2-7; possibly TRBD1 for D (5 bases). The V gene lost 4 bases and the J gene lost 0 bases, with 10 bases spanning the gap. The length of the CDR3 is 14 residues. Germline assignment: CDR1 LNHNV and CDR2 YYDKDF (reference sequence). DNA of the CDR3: TGTGCCACCAGCACCTACAGGAGCTCCTACGAGCAGTACTTC. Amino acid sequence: CATSTYRSSYEQYF.

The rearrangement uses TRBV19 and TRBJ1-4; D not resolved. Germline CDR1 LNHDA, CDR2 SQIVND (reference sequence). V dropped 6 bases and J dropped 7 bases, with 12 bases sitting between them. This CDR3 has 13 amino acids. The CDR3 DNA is TGTGCCAGTAGCGTGGTGGGTACTGAAAAACTGTTTTTT. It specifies CASSVVGTEKLFF.

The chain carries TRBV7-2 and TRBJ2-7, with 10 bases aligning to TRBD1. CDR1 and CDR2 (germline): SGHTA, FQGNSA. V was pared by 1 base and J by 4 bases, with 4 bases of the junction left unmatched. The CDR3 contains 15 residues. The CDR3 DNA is TGTGCCAGCAGCTTAGTGACAGGGGGCGATTACGAGCAGTACTTC. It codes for CASSLVTGGDYEQYF.